Presented here are 19 T cell receptor beta chains from one specimen sequenced in a study of radiotherapy plus CTLA-4 blockade in lung cancer. Clones were read by immunoSEQ multiplex PCR, and TCRdb kept only the in-frame ones, dropping some. The sample has more than 90,000 clones; 85% to 90% are singletons. The sequenced sample was peripheral blood, obtained from a patient treated with radiotherapy plus ipilimumab. These TCRs come from a human donor with non-small cell lung cancer that progressed on radiotherapy plus ipilimumab.

The chain couples TRBV27 to TRBJ1-4; TRBD1 aligns across 7 bases. Trimming removed 3 bases from V and 7 bases from J; junction bases left unmatched: 11. Germline V gene data show CDR1 as MNHEY and CDR2 as SMNVEV (reference sequence). The CDR3 sequence is 16 residues long. CDR3 bases: TGTGCCAGCAGTTTCACAGGGGTCTTTCGTGGTGAAAAACTGTTTTTT. Its protein product is CASSFTGVFRGEKLFF.

This chain links TRBV5-6 with TRBJ2-5; D is undetermined. CDR3 length: 13 amino acids. V gave up 1 base and J gave up 1 base, with 5 bases separating them. Per the germline V gene, CDR1 is SGHDT and CDR2 is YYEEEE. Written as DNA, the CDR3 is TGTGCCAGCAGCTTGCACAGCCAAGAGACCCAGTACTTC. Its protein is CASSLHSQETQYF.

This chain uses TRBV5-1 with TRBJ1-2, with 9 bases matching TRBD1. J gave up 1 base and V 2 bases, and 3 bases lay outside the gene matches. The germline CDR1 and CDR2 sequences are SGHRS and YFSETQ. The CDR3 spans 15 residues. This chain's CDR3 is CASSLGDRDNYGYTF. CDR3 DNA: TGCGCCAGCAGCTTAGGGGACAGGGATAACTATGGCTACACCTTC.

The chain employs TRBV6-5 and TRBJ2-7; unclear D gene. Trimming shortened V by 6 bases and J by 9 bases, and 15 bases separated the two germline ends. The CDR3 is made up of 12 amino acids. Germline V gives CDR1 MNHEY, CDR2 SVGAGI. The CDR3 region has the DNA TGTGCCAGCAGGAATCAAGCACGGAGGCAGTACTTC. As protein: CASRNQARRQYF.

The V gene is TRBV5-1, the J gene TRBJ2-5; D is possibly TRBD1 (5 bases). The CDR3 consists of 14 residues. Germline lookup yields CDR1 SGHRS and CDR2 YFSETQ. Trimming took off 0 bases at V and 4 bases at J, with 10 bases between the two ends. CDR3 in DNA: TGCGCCAGCAGCTTGGGGGGCGGTGGAGAGACCCAGTACTTC. Translation gives CASSLGGGGETQYF.

This chain joins TRBV6-6 and TRBJ2-2, with a weak D call TRBD2 (5 bases). The CDR3 loop spans 15 amino acids. Trimming removed 4 bases from V and 0 bases from J, with 9 bases in between. Germline CDR1 reads MNHNY; CDR2 reads SVGAGI (reference sequence). The CDR3 DNA follows: TGTGCCAGCAGTTGGGCTAGCACGAACACCGGGGAGCTGTTTTTT. Its translation is CASSWASTNTGELFF.

This chain uses TRBV27 with TRBJ2-1; D uncertain. The length of the CDR3 is 13 residues. The germline CDR1 and CDR2 sequences are MNHEY and SMNVEV (reference sequence). Trimming left V 3 bases short and J 8 bases short, with 11 bases between. This chain's CDR3 is CASSFNILDEQFF. CDR3 DNA: TGTGCCAGCAGTTTTAACATTTTGGATGAGCAGTTCTTC.

This clone has more than one count but fewer than ten. In DNA, the CDR3 is TGTGCCAGCAGTGAAAGGGAGTTGAACACTGAAGCTTTCTTT. Amino acids: CASSERELNTEAFF. The chain has TRBV2 and TRBJ1-1; D not certain. Germline CDR1 is SNHLY and CDR2 is FYNNEI. The CDR3 has 14 residues. Trimming removed 2 bases at V and 0 bases at J, with 7 bases between.

The CDR3 DNA is TGCAGCGTTGCCCACCGGGCTCTTAACTATGGCTACACCTTC. Translation: CSVAHRALNYGYTF. The rearrangement uses TRBV29-1 and TRBJ1-2; D gene unclear. Trimming took off 4 bases at V and 1 base at J, with 13 bases between the two ends. The CDR3 totals 14 residues. Germline V lookup: CDR1 SQVTM, CDR2 ANQGSEA.

The chain joins TRBV2 to TRBJ2-6; 7 bases map to TRBD1. The CDR3 sequence is 20 residues long. Germline lookup yields CDR1 SNHLY and CDR2 FYNNEI. V lost 5 bases and J lost 4; bases outside the gene matches: 20. The CDR3 DNA reads as TGTGCCAGCAGTTCCACTAAGACAGGGCAGGTCTTACTAGGGGCCAACGTCCTGACTTTC. Translation gives CASSSTKTGQVLLGANVLTF.

This clone was seen only once. The V gene is TRBV6-1, the J gene TRBJ2-1; D may be TRBD2 (5 bases). Per germline, CDR1 MNHNS and CDR2 SASEGT. Trimming took off 5 bases at V and 9 bases at J, with 14 bases between the two ends. This CDR3 comprises 13 residues. CDR3 in amino acids: CASSRLIPPEQFF. CDR3 in DNA: TGTGCCAGCAGTCGACTAATTCCCCCTGAGCAGTTCTTC.

The rearrangement uses TRBV19 and TRBJ2-7; 9 bases are shared with TRBD2. Germline trimming cut 8 bases from V and 7 bases from J; bases unmatched to any gene: 9. Germline CDR1 LNHDA, CDR2 SQIVND (reference sequence). This CDR3 contains 13 residues. CDR3 residues: CASQPTSGGEQYF. CDR3 coding DNA: TGTGCCAGTCAACCGACTAGCGGAGGGGAGCAGTACTTC.

The genes are TRBV6-6 and TRBJ2-7, with 11 positions matching TRBD1. Trimming cost V 6 bases and J 3 bases; bases outside gene matches: 4. The CDR3 has 14 amino acids. CDR1 and CDR2 (germline): MNHNY, SVGAGI (reference sequence). The CDR3 coding sequence is TGTGCCAGCAGGGGACAGGGGGAGAACTACGAGCAGTACTTC. It specifies CASRGQGENYEQYF.

The chain has TRBV7-6 and TRBJ2-5, with D hard to call. The CDR3 is made up of 13 amino acids. V was trimmed by 3 bases and J by 2 bases, leaving 7 bases between them. Germline CDR1 SGHVS, CDR2 FNYEAQ. In DNA form, the CDR3 reads TGTGCCAGCAGCTTTGGGAAACAAGAGACCCAGTACTTC. It specifies CASSFGKQETQYF.

This chain links TRBV7-3 with TRBJ2-2, with D unresolved. The V and J ends lost 2 bases and 1 base respectively, with 11 bases between them. The CDR3 spans 16 residues. Germline V gives CDR1 SGHTA, CDR2 FQGTGA. The CDR3 sequence is CASSLFSNLNTGELFF. The DNA of the CDR3 is TGTGCCAGCAGCTTATTTTCCAACTTGAACACCGGGGAGCTGTTTTTT.

The rearrangement uses TRBV5-1 and TRBJ1-2; a possible D gene is TRBD1 (6 bases). The V gene's germline CDR1 is SGHRS and CDR2 YFSETQ. V gave up 4 bases and J gave up 5 bases, with 12 bases separating them. This CDR3 region has 13 residues. The CDR3 spells CASSLGQSYGYTF. CDR3 sequence (DNA): TGCGCCAGCAGCCTCGGACAGTCGTATGGCTACACCTTC.

This chain links TRBV2 with TRBJ2-7; possible D gene TRBD1, 5 bases. V lost 3 bases and J 5 bases, leaving 14 bases between the germline ends. Looked up from germline, CDR1 is SNHLY and CDR2 is FYNNEI. The CDR3 is 14 residues long. CDR3 in amino acids: CASSDRGSSDEQYF. The DNA of the CDR3 is TGTGCCAGCAGTGATAGGGGCTCATCCGACGAGCAGTACTTC.

This clone has only a few counts. The genes are TRBV11-2 and TRBJ2-3; unclear D gene. The CDR3 consists of 16 residues. Germline lookup yields CDR1 SGHAT and CDR2 FQNNGV. Trimming stripped 2 bases from V and 0 bases from J, with 12 bases between. The CDR3: CASSLFQVRSTDTQYF. CDR3 DNA: TGTGCCAGCAGCTTATTTCAGGTCCGAAGCACAGATACGCAGTATTTT.

This clone showed up just a few times. This chain connects TRBV7-9 to TRBJ1-5; 7 positions agree with TRBD1. The V segment lost 1 base and the J segment 2 bases; nucleotides outside the gene matches: 8. The CDR3 is 17 residues long. Germline V lookup: CDR1 SEHNR, CDR2 FQNEAQ (reference sequence). The CDR3 here is CASSLGAGGYGNQPQHF. The CDR3 DNA follows: TGTGCCAGCAGCTTAGGGGCAGGGGGGTATGGCAATCAGCCCCAGCATTTT.